The clone carrying this T cell receptor (beta chain) was counted only a few times. As yet, its antigen is unknown. Average productive template count per sample was roughly 40,000. Sequencing used immunoSEQ multiplex PCR; TCRdb keeps in-frame clones, though not all of them. Of 35,000 or so clones in the sample, approximately 90% were seen once. These data are taken from a study of STAT3 mutations in large granular lymphocyte leukemia. Across the study: Canonical activating STAT3 mutations were detected in roughly half of the longitudinally sequenced T-LGLL patients. Immunosuppressive therapy was given to more than half of T-LGLL patients. The study, taken as a whole, reports: Every T-cell large granular lymphocyte leukemia patient had at least one immunodominant TCR beta clonotype.

Per germline, CDR1 MNHNS and CDR2 SASEGT. This CDR3 has 15 residues. Trimming left V 3 bases short and J 4 bases short, with 13 bases between. The rearrangement joins TRBV6-1 to TRBJ1-3; D possibly corresponds to TRBD1 (5 bases). Sequenced sample: PBMCs. This clonotype was obtained from a human donor with T large granular lymphocyte leukemia. Some clones in this sample may be carry-over from other donors' samples. The CDR3 nucleotides are TGTGCCAGCAGTGAGCAGGGAGGCTCCGGAAACACCATATATTTT. It codes for CASSEQGGSGNTIYF.